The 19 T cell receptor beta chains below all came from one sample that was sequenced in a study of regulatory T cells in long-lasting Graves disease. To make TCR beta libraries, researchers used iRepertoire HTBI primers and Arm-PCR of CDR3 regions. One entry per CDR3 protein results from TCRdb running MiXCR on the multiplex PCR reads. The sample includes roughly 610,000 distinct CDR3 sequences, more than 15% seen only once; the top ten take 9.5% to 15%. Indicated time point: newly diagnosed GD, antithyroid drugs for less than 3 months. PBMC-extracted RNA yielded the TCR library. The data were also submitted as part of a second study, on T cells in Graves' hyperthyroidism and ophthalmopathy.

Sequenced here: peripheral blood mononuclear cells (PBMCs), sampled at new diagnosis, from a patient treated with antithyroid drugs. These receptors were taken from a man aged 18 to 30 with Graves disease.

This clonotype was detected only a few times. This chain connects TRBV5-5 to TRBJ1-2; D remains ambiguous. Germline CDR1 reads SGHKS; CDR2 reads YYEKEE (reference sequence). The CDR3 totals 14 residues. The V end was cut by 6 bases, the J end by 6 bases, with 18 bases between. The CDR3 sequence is CASTQAGWSDGYTF. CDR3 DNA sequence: TGTGCCAGCACCCAGGCCGGGTGGAGTGATGGCTACACCTTC.

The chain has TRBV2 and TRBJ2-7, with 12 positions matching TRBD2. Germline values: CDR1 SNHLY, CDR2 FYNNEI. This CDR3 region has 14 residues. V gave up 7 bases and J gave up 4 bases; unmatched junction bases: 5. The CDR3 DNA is TGTGCCAGCACATCGGGACTAGCGGGTTACGAGCAGTACTTC. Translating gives CASTSGLAGYEQYF.

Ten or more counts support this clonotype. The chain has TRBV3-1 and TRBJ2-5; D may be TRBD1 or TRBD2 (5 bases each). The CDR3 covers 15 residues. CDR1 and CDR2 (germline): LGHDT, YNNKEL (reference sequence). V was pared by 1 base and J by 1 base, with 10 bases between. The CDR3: CASSQVLGPQETQYF. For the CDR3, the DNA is TGTGCCAGCAGCCAAGTGCTGGGACCCCAAGAGACCCAGTACTTC.

CDR3 DNA: TGCGCCAGCAGCCACGTCGGAGGTTCACCCCTCCACTTT. This encodes CASSHVGGSPLHF. The chain employs TRBV5-1 and TRBJ1-6; no reliable D call. The CDR3 length is 13 residues. CDR1 is SGHRS, CDR2 YFSETQ, per germline. Trimming cost V 4 bases and J 9 bases, with 11 bases left between them.

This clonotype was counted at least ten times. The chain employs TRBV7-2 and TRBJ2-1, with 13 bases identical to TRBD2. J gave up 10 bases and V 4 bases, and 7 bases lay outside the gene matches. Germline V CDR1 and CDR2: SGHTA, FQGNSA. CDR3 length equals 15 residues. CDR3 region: CASSYGLAGVREQFF. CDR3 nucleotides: TGTGCCAGCAGCTACGGACTAGCGGGAGTGAGGGAGCAGTTCTTC.

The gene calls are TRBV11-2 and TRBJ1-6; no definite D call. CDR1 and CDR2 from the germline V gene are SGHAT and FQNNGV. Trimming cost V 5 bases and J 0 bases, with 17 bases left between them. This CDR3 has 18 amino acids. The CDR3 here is CASSKRPETSSYNSPLHF. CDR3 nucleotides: TGTGCCAGCAGCAAGCGGCCAGAGACGAGCTCCTATAATTCACCCCTCCACTTT.

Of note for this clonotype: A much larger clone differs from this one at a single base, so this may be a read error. The CDR3 DNA reads as TGCAGTCCTCAAGTGGAGACCCAGTACTTC. It codes for CSPQVETQYF. The V and J genes are TRBV20-1 and TRBJ2-1, with D unclear. TRBJ2-5 explains the end of the DNA better; the J call may be wrong. CDR3 length equals 10 residues. Germline V gene sequence: CDR1 DFQATT, CDR2 SNEGSKA (reference sequence).

The CDR3 DNA is TGTGCCAGTGGCGGCGACGATGGGGGGAGGCCGGGTCGACCCCAGCATTTT. The encoded protein is CASGGDDGGRPGRPQHF. The chain employs TRBV7-2 and TRBJ1-5, with D possibly being TRBD1 (5 bases). Per germline, CDR1 SGHTA and CDR2 FQGNSA. The CDR3 is 17 amino acids. The V and J ends lost 9 bases and 10 bases respectively, with 31 bases between them.

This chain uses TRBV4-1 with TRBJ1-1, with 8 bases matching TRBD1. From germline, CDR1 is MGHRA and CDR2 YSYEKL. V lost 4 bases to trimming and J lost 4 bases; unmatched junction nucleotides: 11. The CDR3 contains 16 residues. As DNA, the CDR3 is TGCGCCAGCAGCCTACGACAGATAACAGGGGGCACTGAAGCTTTCTTT. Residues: CASSLRQITGGTEAFF.

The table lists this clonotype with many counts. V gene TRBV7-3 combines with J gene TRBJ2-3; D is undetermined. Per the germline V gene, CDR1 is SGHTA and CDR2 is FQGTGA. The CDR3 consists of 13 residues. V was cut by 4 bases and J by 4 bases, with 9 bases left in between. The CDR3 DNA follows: TGTGCCAGCAGCTATGGTGGGTCAGATACGCAGTATTTT. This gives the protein CASSYGGSDTQYF.

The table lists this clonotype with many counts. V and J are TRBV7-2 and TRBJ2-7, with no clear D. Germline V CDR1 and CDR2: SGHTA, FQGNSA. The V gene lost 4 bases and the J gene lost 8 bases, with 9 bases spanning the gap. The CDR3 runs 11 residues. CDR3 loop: CASSSAGKQYF. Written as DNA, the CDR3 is TGTGCCAGCAGCTCAGCCGGCAAGCAGTACTTC.

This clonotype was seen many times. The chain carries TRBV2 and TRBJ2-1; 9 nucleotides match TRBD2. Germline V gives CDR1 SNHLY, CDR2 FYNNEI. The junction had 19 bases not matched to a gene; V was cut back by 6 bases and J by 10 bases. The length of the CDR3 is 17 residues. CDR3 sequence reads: CASSEFLQAGGPGEQFF. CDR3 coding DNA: TGTGCCAGCAGCGAGTTCCTTCAAGCGGGAGGCCCGGGGGAGCAGTTCTTC.

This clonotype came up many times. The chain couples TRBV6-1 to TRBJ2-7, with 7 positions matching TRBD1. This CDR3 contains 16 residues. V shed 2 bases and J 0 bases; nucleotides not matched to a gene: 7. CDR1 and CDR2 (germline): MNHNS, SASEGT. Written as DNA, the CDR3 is TGTGCCAGCAGTGAACCGTTCCGGGACAGCTCCTACGAGCAGTACTTC. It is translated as CASSEPFRDSSYEQYF.

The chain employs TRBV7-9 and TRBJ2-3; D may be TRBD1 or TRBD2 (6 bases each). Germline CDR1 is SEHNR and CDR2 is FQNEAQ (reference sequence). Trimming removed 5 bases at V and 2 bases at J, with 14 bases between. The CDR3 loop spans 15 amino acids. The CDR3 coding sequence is TGTGCCAGCAGCCTGATTGGGGGGCCCACAGATACGCAGTATTTT. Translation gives CASSLIGGPTDTQYF. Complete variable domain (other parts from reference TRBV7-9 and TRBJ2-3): DTGVSQNPRHKITKRGQNVTFRCDPISEHNRLYWYRQTLGQGPEFLTYFQNEAQLEKSRLLSDRFSAERPKGSFSTLEIQRTEQGDSAMYLCASSLIGGPTDTQYFGPGTRLTVL.

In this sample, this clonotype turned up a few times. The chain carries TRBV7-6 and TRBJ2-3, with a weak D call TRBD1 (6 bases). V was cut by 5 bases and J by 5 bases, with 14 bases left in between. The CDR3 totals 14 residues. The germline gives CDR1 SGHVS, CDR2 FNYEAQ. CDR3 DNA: TGTGCCAGCAGCCCACAGGGAAGTCGAGATACGCAGTATTTT. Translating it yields CASSPQGSRDTQYF.

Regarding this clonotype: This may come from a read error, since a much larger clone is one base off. The CDR3 DNA reads as TGTGCCAGCAGCGCGGGACAGTCTAGAATCTACGAGCGGTACTTC. Translating it yields CASSAGQSRIYERYF. This chain connects TRBV11-2 to TRBJ2-7; TRBD1 is a possible D gene (7 bases). Germline loops: CDR1 SGHAT, CDR2 FQNNGV. The CDR3 is 15 residues long.

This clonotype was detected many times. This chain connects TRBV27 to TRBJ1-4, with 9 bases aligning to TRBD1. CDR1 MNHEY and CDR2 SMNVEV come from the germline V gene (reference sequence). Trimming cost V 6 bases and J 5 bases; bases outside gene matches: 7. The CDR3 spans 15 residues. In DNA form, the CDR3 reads TGTGCCAGCAGCCCTGGGACAGGGTGGAATGAAAAACTGTTTTTT. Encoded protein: CASSPGTGWNEKLFF.

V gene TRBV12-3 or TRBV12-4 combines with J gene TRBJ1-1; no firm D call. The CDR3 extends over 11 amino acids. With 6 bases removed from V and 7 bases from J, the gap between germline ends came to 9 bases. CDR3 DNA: TGTGCCAGCAGGGAGACATTTGAAGCTTTCTTT. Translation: CASRETFEAFF.

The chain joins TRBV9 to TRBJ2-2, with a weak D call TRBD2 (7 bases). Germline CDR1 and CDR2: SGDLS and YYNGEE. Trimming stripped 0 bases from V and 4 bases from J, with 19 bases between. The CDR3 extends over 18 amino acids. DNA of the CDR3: TGTGCCAGCAGCGTAGCCGGGGACGGGGGGCAAGGCACCGGGGAGCTGTTTTTT. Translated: CASSVAGDGGQGTGELFF.